Shown below are 24 T cell receptor beta chains from a single sample sequenced in a study of blood T cell repertoires in COVID-19. Sequenced by immunoSEQ multiplex PCR; TCRdb stores in-frame clones only, minus some. The sample has 130,000 or so clones, approximately 85% seen once. The specimen was peripheral blood. The receptors stem from a human donor in a cohort sampled during active COVID-19.

The chain recombines TRBV7-2 with TRBJ2-7; D is unresolved. V lost 3 bases and J lost 6, with 12 bases in between. Germline V lookup: CDR1 SGHTA, CDR2 FQGNSA. This CDR3 region has 13 residues. The CDR3 loop reads CASSFTSVFEQYF. CDR3 DNA: TGTGCCAGCAGCTTTACTTCCGTTTTCGAGCAGTACTTC.

This clone was counted only a few times. V is TRBV2 and J is TRBJ2-3, with TRBD2 identical over 7 bases. Germline CDR1 is SNHLY and CDR2 is FYNNEI. CDR3 length: 16 residues. J gave up 0 bases and V 1 base, and 4 bases lay outside the gene matches. The CDR3 sequence is CASSEEGLTSTDTQYF. Written as DNA, the CDR3 is TGTGCCAGCAGTGAAGAGGGACTAACAAGCACAGATACGCAGTATTTT.

This chain joins TRBV10-3 and TRBJ1-3, with 8 bases aligning to TRBD1. There are 15 residues in the CDR3. Germline-derived CDR1 and CDR2 are ENHRY and SYGVKD. V lost 6 bases, J lost 3 bases, and 7 bases stayed unmatched. CDR3 protein: CAIRTEDRVGNTIYF. CDR3 in DNA: TGTGCCATCAGAACGGAGGACAGGGTTGGAAACACCATATATTTT.

This clone was counted only a few times. V and J are TRBV7-9 and TRBJ1-6, with 8 nucleotides matching TRBD1. CDR3 length: 15 residues. V was pared by 2 bases and J by 5 bases, with 2 bases of the junction left unmatched. The germline V gene encodes CDR1 SEHNR and CDR2 FQNEAQ (reference sequence). Here the CDR3 reads CASSLQGADNSPLHF. DNA of the CDR3: TGTGCCAGCAGCTTACAGGGGGCCGATAATTCACCCCTCCACTTT.

This rearrangement joins TRBV5-4 to TRBJ1-4, with D possibly being TRBD1 (6 bases). CDR1 and CDR2 from the germline V gene are SGHNT and YYREEE (reference sequence). V was trimmed by 4 bases and J by 1 base, leaving 11 bases between them. This CDR3 is built from 15 residues. Here the CDR3 reads CASSLQGRTNEKLFF. CDR3 DNA sequence: TGTGCCAGCAGCCTACAGGGAAGAACTAATGAAAAACTGTTTTTT.

The chain's CDR3 is CASSLTGGTEAFF. The CDR3 region has the DNA TGTGCCAGCAGTTTAACAGGGGGCACTGAAGCTTTCTTT. The V and J genes are TRBV3-1 (or the pseudogene TRBV3-2) and TRBJ1-1; 8 nucleotides align to TRBD1. V trimming: 6 bases; J trimming: 4 bases; junction bases outside the gene matches: 4. This CDR3 region has 13 residues. Germline V lookup: CDR1 LGHDT, CDR2 YNNKEL (reference sequence).

The gene calls are TRBV5-5 and TRBJ1-4; no clear D gene. The V end was cut by 4 bases, the J end by 5 bases, with 12 bases between. There are 14 residues in the CDR3. Per germline, CDR1 SGHKS and CDR2 YYEKEE (reference sequence). The chain's CDR3 is CASSQFRGNEKLFF. CDR3 DNA sequence: TGTGCCAGCAGCCAGTTTCGGGGAAATGAAAAACTGTTTTTT.

This chain joins TRBV10-3 and TRBJ2-7; D unresolved. The CDR3 runs to 12 residues. Trimming left V 10 bases short and J 0 bases short, with 10 bases between. Germline CDR1 reads ENHRY; CDR2 reads SYGVKD. The CDR3 DNA reads TGTGCCACCGACACCGGCTCCTACGAGCAGTACTTC. It translates to CATDTGSYEQYF.

This clone was seen only a few times. V is TRBV3-1 (or the pseudogene TRBV3-2) and J is TRBJ2-1, with 11 bases identical to TRBD1. From germline, CDR1 is LGHDT and CDR2 YNNKEL (reference sequence). Germline trimming cut 1 base from V and 6 bases from J; bases unmatched to any gene: 5. The CDR3 loop spans 16 amino acids. The CDR3 region is CASSQARGTGGNEQFF. The CDR3, as DNA: TGTGCCAGCAGCCAAGCAAGAGGGACAGGGGGCAATGAGCAGTTCTTC.

The rearrangement joins TRBV10-3 to TRBJ1-4; D not resolved. Germline assignment: CDR1 ENHRY and CDR2 SYGVKD. V lost 1 base and J 5 bases, leaving 14 bases between the germline ends. This CDR3 contains 16 residues. CDR3 sequence (DNA): TGTGCCATCAGTGAGTGGGCTTCCGGGATAAATGAAAAACTGTTTTTT. It translates to CAISEWASGINEKLFF.

V is TRBV25-1 and J is TRBJ1-1; 9 bases match TRBD1. This CDR3 comprises 14 residues. Germline V lookup: CDR1 MGHDK, CDR2 SYGVNS. Losses at the gene ends were 5 bases for V and 10 bases for J; bases not matched to a gene: 11. The CDR3 DNA is TGTGCCAGCAGTACCGAGCGGGACAGGGATATAGCTTTCTTT. It codes for CASSTERDRDIAFF.

V gene TRBV7-2 combines with J gene TRBJ2-2; no definite D call. The CDR3 has 15 amino acids. V lost 1 base, J lost 1 base, and 7 bases lay in between. Per the germline V gene, CDR1 is SGHTA and CDR2 is FQGNSA. CDR3 amino acids: CASSLVLLNTGELFF. The CDR3 DNA reads TGTGCCAGCAGCTTAGTCCTCCTGAACACCGGGGAGCTGTTTTTT.

The chain employs TRBV15 and TRBJ2-2, with TRBD1 matching over 9 bases. CDR1 LNHNV and CDR2 YYDKDF come from the germline V gene (reference sequence). The V segment lost 3 bases and the J segment 2 bases; nucleotides outside the gene matches: 4. This CDR3 contains 16 residues. As DNA, the CDR3 is TGTGCCACCAGCAGGGGGACAGGGATTAACACCGGGGAGCTGTTTTTT. Translating gives CATSRGTGINTGELFF.

This sequence joins TRBV7-9 and TRBJ1-4, with 7 bases fitting TRBD1. V shed 4 bases, J shed 0 bases, and the junction held 5 bases outside the gene matches. This CDR3 comprises 16 residues. Germline values: CDR1 SEHNR, CDR2 FQNEAQ (reference sequence). The CDR3 coding sequence is TGTGCCAGCAGCTATAGGACAGGCGCAACTAATGAAAAACTGTTTTTT. It encodes CASSYRTGATNEKLFF. The full variable domain, completed using reference TRBV7-9 and TRBJ1-4, is DTGVSQNPRHKITKRGQNVTFRCDPISEHNRLYWYRQTLGQGPEFLTYFQNEAQLEKSRLLSDRFSAERPKGSFSTLEIQRTEQGDSAMYLCASSYRTGATNEKLFFGSGTQLSVL.

The rearrangement uses TRBV28 and TRBJ1-1; D might be TRBD1 (6 bases). CDR1 and CDR2 from the germline V gene are MDHEN and SYDVKM. This CDR3 is 10 amino acids long. V was cut by 7 bases and J by 12 bases, with 12 bases left in between. CDR3 nucleotides: TGTGCCAGCATTCAGGGGATGCCTTTCTTT. Protein product: CASIQGMPFF.

This chain uses TRBV4-1 with TRBJ1-2; D is uncertain. CDR3 size: 15 residues. Trimming took off 1 base at V and 2 bases at J, with 11 bases between the two ends. Germline values: CDR1 MGHRA, CDR2 YSYEKL. CDR3 coding DNA: TGCGCCAGCAGCCAAGTTCAGGTACCGAACTATGGCTACACCTTC. Translation gives CASSQVQVPNYGYTF.

The gene calls are TRBV5-1 and TRBJ2-3; 10 nucleotides line up with TRBD2. V trimming: 5 bases; J trimming: 1 base; junction bases outside the gene matches: 4. The CDR3 is made up of 15 amino acids. CDR1 and CDR2 (germline): SGHRS, YFSETQ. The CDR3 region is CASRSGTSGTDTQYF. CDR3 DNA: TGCGCCAGCAGATCCGGGACTAGCGGCACAGATACGCAGTATTTT.

This chain joins TRBV5-1 and TRBJ2-5; a weak D match, TRBD2 (6 bases). Trimming cost V 4 bases and J 5 bases, with 15 bases left between them. CDR3 length equals 14 residues. Germline assignment: CDR1 SGHRS and CDR2 YFSETQ. This chain's CDR3 is CASSQMEGTETQYF. CDR3 sequence (DNA): TGCGCCAGCAGCCAAATGGAGGGGACGGAGACCCAGTACTTC.

This chain uses TRBV4-1 with TRBJ2-3; weak D call: TRBD2 (5 bases). This CDR3 spans 13 amino acids. Deletions cut 0 bases from V and 7 bases from J, with 8 bases between. The germline V gene encodes CDR1 MGHRA and CDR2 YSYEKL. The CDR3 sequence is CASSQETGYTQYF. The CDR3 nucleotides read TGCGCCAGCAGCCAAGAGACGGGATATACGCAGTATTTT.

This clone was found a few times. The chain couples TRBV19 to TRBJ1-4; 8 bases align to TRBD1. There are 14 residues in the CDR3. CDR1 is LNHDA, CDR2 SQIVND, per germline (reference sequence). The V segment lost 4 bases and the J segment 5 bases; nucleotides outside the gene matches: 3. The DNA of the CDR3 is TGTGCCAGTAGTACCCGGGACAGGAATGAAAAACTGTTTTTT. This codes for CASSTRDRNEKLFF.

The chain is built from TRBV6-5 and TRBJ1-1, with D perhaps matching TRBD1 (5 bases). Germline values: CDR1 MNHEY, CDR2 SVGAGI. The CDR3 is 14 residues long. Trimming pared 5 bases from V and 4 bases from J, leaving 14 bases between. The CDR3 protein is CASSKLQGPTEAFF. DNA for the CDR3: TGTGCCAGCAGTAAGTTGCAGGGTCCCACTGAAGCTTTCTTT.

V gene TRBV5-1 combines with J gene TRBJ2-7; TRBD2 might be the D (6 bases). Trimming pared 0 bases from V and 2 bases from J, leaving 12 bases between. The CDR3 loop spans 15 amino acids. Germline CDR1 reads SGHRS; CDR2 reads YFSETQ. CDR3 loop: CASSLAAGTAYEQYF. CDR3 sequence (DNA): TGCGCCAGCAGCTTGGCGGCGGGGACCGCCTACGAGCAGTACTTC.

The chain combines TRBV28 with TRBJ1-1, with 7 bases that match TRBD1. CDR3 size: 14 residues. With 5 bases clipped from V and 8 bases from J, the junction kept 11 bases outside the gene matches. Germline CDR1 reads MDHEN; CDR2 reads SYDVKM. CDR3 in DNA: TGTGCCAGCAGTCTCCGGACAGGAGCTGTGGAAGCTTTCTTT. As protein: CASSLRTGAVEAFF.

The sample holds one count of this clone. The V and J genes are TRBV27 and TRBJ1-6; 7 bases fit TRBD1. CDR1 is MNHEY and CDR2 is SMNVEV in the germline V gene (reference sequence). This CDR3 region has 16 residues. Trimming at V came to 4 bases and at J to 8 bases, leaving 11 bases not matched to a gene. Here the CDR3 reads CASSSPDRLGYSPLHF. The CDR3 region has the DNA TGTGCCAGCAGTTCACCGGACAGGCTTGGGTATTCACCCCTCCACTTT.